This entry lists 26 T cell receptor beta chains sequenced from one sample in a study of shared clonotypes between healthy human individuals. The data were produced by immunoSEQ multiplex PCR, yet TCRdb's version contains in-frame clones alone and is incomplete. In the table there are hundreds of thousands of clones, about 91% of which are singletons. Only CD45RO-negative cells positively selected for CCR7 counted as naive CD8 cells, so terminally differentiated effector memory CD45RA+ cells were excluded. Sequencing was performed on naive CD8+ T cells sorted from blood. These receptors were obtained from a man aged 30 to 39 in good health.

The V call is TRBV7-8, the J call TRBJ2-1; possibly TRBD2 for D (6 bases). Germline values: CDR1 SGHVS, CDR2 FQNEAQ. V lost 5 bases and J lost 5, with 13 bases in between. CDR3 size: 14 residues. The CDR3 coding sequence is TGTGCCAGCAGCCAGATGGTAGCGGACAATGAGCAGTTCTTC. This translates into CASSQMVADNEQFF.

Regarding this clone: The junction departs from germline at one end; a sequencing error may be responsible. This sequence joins TRBV7-7 and TRBJ2-7; perhaps TRBD1 as D (6 bases). Germline CDR1 is SSHAT and CDR2 is FNYEAQ (reference sequence). This CDR3 has 15 amino acids. The CDR3 DNA sequence: TGTGCTAGCAGCTCCGGGACATTTGGCGGCTACGAGCAGTACTTC. This gives the protein CASSSGTFGGYEQYF. The whole variable domain, filled in from reference TRBV7-7 and TRBJ2-7, reads GAGVSQSPRYKVTKRGQDVTLRCDPISSHATLYWYQQALGQGPEFLTYFNYEAQPDKSGLPSDRFSAERPEGSISTLTIQRTEQRDSAMYRCASSSGTFGGYEQYFGPGTRLTVT.

The chain uses TRBV21-1 and TRBJ2-1; TRBD1, the table's D call, was not compared with the DNA. TRBV21-1 is recorded as a pseudogene. The CDR3 runs to 16 residues. In DNA form, the CDR3 reads TGTGCCAGCAGCAAAGAGGTGGGCTCTTCCTACAATGAGCAGTTCTTC. This codes for CASSKEVGSSYNEQFF.

The chain couples TRBV10-3 to TRBJ2-7; D uncertain. Trimming cost V 2 bases and J 2 bases, with 16 bases left between them. Germline values: CDR1 ENHRY, CDR2 SYGVKD. This CDR3 is built from 16 residues. The CDR3 DNA is TGTGCCATCAGTGAGGATTTGGGGAAGAAGGCCTACGAGCAGTACTTC. Translated: CAISEDLGKKAYEQYF.

V is TRBV4-1 and J is TRBJ1-2; TRBD1 might be the D (6 bases). V lost 0 bases and J lost 6, with 14 bases in between. The CDR3 sequence is 15 residues long. Germline loops: CDR1 MGHRA, CDR2 YSYEKL. CDR3 loop: CASSQEPGQWDGYTF. The DNA for the CDR3 is TGCGCCAGCAGCCAAGAACCGGGACAATGGGATGGCTACACCTTC.

The chain is built from TRBV5-6 and TRBJ2-5; weak D call: TRBD2 (6 bases). This CDR3 region has 15 residues. Trimming shortened V by 4 bases and J by 3 bases, and 16 bases separated the two germline ends. CDR1 and CDR2 (germline): SGHDT, YYEEEE. The CDR3 spells CASSAGSTIEETQYF. The CDR3 DNA sequence: TGTGCCAGCAGCGCGGGGTCCACAATAGAAGAGACCCAGTACTTC.

This clone came up once. This chain joins TRBV19 and TRBJ2-7; TRBD2 might be the D (5 bases). V was cut by 7 bases and J by 0 bases, with 13 bases left in between. CDR1 LNHDA and CDR2 SQIVND come from the germline V gene (reference sequence). The CDR3 covers 14 residues. The CDR3, as DNA: TGTGCCAGTACTCGGACTGGGAGCTCCTACGAGCAGTACTTC. This codes for CASTRTGSSYEQYF.

V gene TRBV6-1 combines with J gene TRBJ2-2; D call uncertain. Germline CDR1 reads MNHNS; CDR2 reads SASEGT. The CDR3 extends over 16 amino acids. V lost 0 bases and J 4 bases, leaving 12 bases between the germline ends. The CDR3 nucleotides read TGTGCCAGCAGTGAAGCCGTACCCCTAGGCACCGGGGAGCTGTTTTTT. Translating gives CASSEAVPLGTGELFF.

CDR3: CASSQVGSGNTIYF. The CDR3, as DNA: TGTGCCAGCAGCCAGGTGGGGTCTGGAAACACCATATATTTT. The gene calls are TRBV11-2 and TRBJ1-3, with unresolved D. Germline V lookup: CDR1 SGHAT, CDR2 FQNNGV. V was cut by 5 bases and J by 1 base, with 9 bases left in between. CDR3 length equals 14 residues.

V is TRBV6-4 and J is TRBJ1-3; D gene uncertain. Trimming left V 1 base short and J 4 bases short, with 5 bases between. Germline V lookup: CDR1 MRHNA, CDR2 SNTAGT. The CDR3 spans 13 residues. The CDR3 protein is CASSDYSGNTIYF. DNA of the CDR3: TGTGCCAGCAGTGACTACAGCGGAAACACCATATATTTT.

About this clone itself: The same CDR3 also results from other DNA sequences found in this sample. The chain employs TRBV2 and TRBJ1-1, with D possibly being TRBD1 (6 bases). The CDR3 length is 11 residues. The V end was cut by 8 bases, the J end by 8 bases, with 12 bases between. Germline V gene sequence: CDR1 SNHLY, CDR2 FYNNEI. The CDR3 reads CASAGAGEAFF. The CDR3 DNA follows: TGTGCCAGCGCAGGGGCAGGAGAAGCTTTCTTT.

The V gene is TRBV29-1, the J gene TRBJ2-5; 9 bases match TRBD1. Germline trimming cut 1 base from V and 5 bases from J; bases unmatched to any gene: 5. The CDR3 loop spans 14 amino acids. Germline lookup yields CDR1 SQVTM and CDR2 ANQGSEA. This CDR3 reads CSVEAQGAKETQYF. The CDR3 DNA follows: TGCAGCGTTGAAGCACAGGGGGCGAAGGAGACCCAGTACTTC.

The rearrangement joins TRBV4-1 to TRBJ2-7; 7 bases agree with TRBD2. The CDR3 sequence is 15 residues long. Trimming at V came to 1 base and at J to 2 bases, leaving 5 bases not matched to a gene. CDR1 and CDR2 (germline): MGHRA, YSYEKL. The CDR3: CASSQGLADPYEQYF. CDR3 DNA: TGCGCCAGCAGCCAAGGGCTAGCGGATCCCTACGAGCAGTACTTC.

The chain uses TRBV7-2 and TRBJ2-7; the D gene is possibly TRBD1 (7 bases). This CDR3 is 15 amino acids long. V gave up 4 bases and J gave up 3 bases, with 16 bases separating them. CDR1 SGHTA and CDR2 FQGNSA come from the germline V gene. The CDR3 is CASSYKTGTRYEQYF. Written as DNA, the CDR3 is TGTGCCAGCAGCTATAAGACAGGGACTCGCTACGAGCAGTACTTC.

This clone was seen more than once but under ten times. The chain couples TRBV5-1 to TRBJ2-7; 7 nucleotides match TRBD2. The trim removed 1 base at V and 5 bases at J, leaving 6 bases unmatched. This CDR3 has 14 amino acids. Germline V gene data show CDR1 as SGHRS and CDR2 as YFSETQ. The CDR3: CASSLRGRADEQYF. The CDR3 DNA reads as TGCGCCAGCAGCTTGCGGGGGAGGGCCGACGAGCAGTACTTC.

The V and J genes are TRBV10-1 and TRBJ2-1; the match to TRBD2 covers 13 bases. The CDR3 length is 17 residues. CDR1 is WNHNN and CDR2 is SYGVQD in the germline V gene (reference sequence). V was pared by 2 bases and J by 9 bases, with 10 bases of the junction left unmatched. CDR3 nucleotides: TGCGCCAGCAGTGAGCCGGGACTAGCGGGACAAAGGGGTGAGCAGTTCTTC. It yields the protein CASSEPGLAGQRGEQFF.

This clone has only a few counts. The CDR3 nucleotides are TGTGCCAGCAGCTTATTAAGTCCTACCTACGAGCAGTACTTC. Amino acid sequence: CASSLLSPTYEQYF. The chain joins TRBV7-6 to TRBJ2-7; D gene uncertain. Trimming pared 2 bases from V and 2 bases from J, leaving 10 bases between. The length of the CDR3 is 14 residues. CDR1 is SGHVS and CDR2 is FNYEAQ in the germline V gene.

The V gene is TRBV10-3, the J gene TRBJ2-7, with 12 bases identical to TRBD2. CDR1 ENHRY and CDR2 SYGVKD come from the germline V gene. The CDR3 runs 15 residues. With V trimmed by 3 bases and J by 4 bases, 4 bases remained unmatched. CDR3 sequence reads: CAISETSGRYYEQYF. The CDR3 DNA sequence: TGTGCCATCAGTGAAACTAGCGGGAGGTATTACGAGCAGTACTTC.

The V call is TRBV21-1, the J call TRBJ2-7; the table assigns TRBD2, which was not confirmed against the DNA. TRBV21-1 is marked as a pseudogene. The CDR3 loop spans 15 amino acids. The CDR3 here is CASRVARLLPVEQYF. The DNA of the CDR3 is TGTGCCAGCAGAGTGGCTAGACTTTTACCCGTCGAGCAGTACTTC.

The chain uses TRBV5-4 and TRBJ2-7; D possibly corresponds to TRBD2 (6 bases). The CDR3 is made up of 16 amino acids. In germline, CDR1 is SGHNT, CDR2 YYREEE (reference sequence). Trimming took 3 bases from V and 2 from J, leaving 18 bases between them. CDR3 loop: CASSSEVGGEAYEQYF. DNA of the CDR3: TGTGCCAGCAGCTCCGAAGTCGGAGGGGAAGCCTACGAGCAGTACTTC.

The chain combines TRBV11-2 with TRBJ2-7; perhaps TRBD1 as D (6 bases). The V gene lost 5 bases and the J gene lost 2 bases, with 10 bases spanning the gap. The CDR3 length is 13 residues. Germline V lookup: CDR1 SGHAT, CDR2 FQNNGV. In DNA, the CDR3 is TGTGCCAGCAGCGTACAGGGTACCTACGAGCAGTACTTC. It specifies CASSVQGTYEQYF.

The rearrangement joins TRBV19 to TRBJ2-2; D possibly corresponds to TRBD2 (6 bases). V was trimmed by 3 bases and J by 6 bases, leaving 20 bases between them. Germline assignment: CDR1 LNHDA and CDR2 SQIVND (reference sequence). This CDR3 is 17 amino acids long. CDR3 region: CASSMILASERAGELFF. As DNA, the CDR3 is TGTGCCAGTAGTATGATATTGGCTAGCGAGAGGGCCGGGGAGCTGTTTTTT.

CDR3 sequence reads: CASSLKGGYSYNEQFF. CDR3 nucleotide sequence: TGTGCCAGCAGCTTAAAAGGGGGTTACTCCTACAATGAGCAGTTCTTC. The chain joins TRBV7-9 to TRBJ2-1; weak D call: TRBD1 (6 bases). Germline V CDR1 and CDR2: SEHNR, FQNEAQ (reference sequence). Trimming removed 2 bases from V and 0 bases from J, with 11 bases in between. There are 16 residues in the CDR3.

The chain joins TRBV5-8 to TRBJ2-1; D remains ambiguous. There are 16 residues in the CDR3. Between the trimmed V and J ends, which lost 2 bases and 1 base, there was a span of 13 bases. Germline V gene sequence: CDR1 SGHTS, CDR2 YDEGEE. CDR3: CASSFLAVSSYNEQFF. CDR3 bases: TGTGCCAGCAGCTTTTTAGCAGTATCTTCCTACAATGAGCAGTTCTTC.

V gene TRBV9 combines with J gene TRBJ1-2; D is uncertain. V was pared by 3 bases and J by 1 base, with 7 bases between. This CDR3 comprises 13 residues. CDR1 and CDR2 (germline): SGDLS, YYNGEE. In DNA form, the CDR3 reads TGTGCCAGCAGCGGCGACGTTAACTATGGCTACACCTTC. It is translated as CASSGDVNYGYTF.

The chain links TRBV4-3 to TRBJ1-3; D uncertain. The V gene's germline CDR1 is LGHNA and CDR2 YSLEER. The CDR3 is 15 residues long. V lost 0 bases, J lost 2 bases, and 8 bases lay in between. In DNA, the CDR3 is TGCGCCAGCAGCCAAGATACCGGGACTGGAAACACCATATATTTT. Amino acid sequence: CASSQDTGTGNTIYF.